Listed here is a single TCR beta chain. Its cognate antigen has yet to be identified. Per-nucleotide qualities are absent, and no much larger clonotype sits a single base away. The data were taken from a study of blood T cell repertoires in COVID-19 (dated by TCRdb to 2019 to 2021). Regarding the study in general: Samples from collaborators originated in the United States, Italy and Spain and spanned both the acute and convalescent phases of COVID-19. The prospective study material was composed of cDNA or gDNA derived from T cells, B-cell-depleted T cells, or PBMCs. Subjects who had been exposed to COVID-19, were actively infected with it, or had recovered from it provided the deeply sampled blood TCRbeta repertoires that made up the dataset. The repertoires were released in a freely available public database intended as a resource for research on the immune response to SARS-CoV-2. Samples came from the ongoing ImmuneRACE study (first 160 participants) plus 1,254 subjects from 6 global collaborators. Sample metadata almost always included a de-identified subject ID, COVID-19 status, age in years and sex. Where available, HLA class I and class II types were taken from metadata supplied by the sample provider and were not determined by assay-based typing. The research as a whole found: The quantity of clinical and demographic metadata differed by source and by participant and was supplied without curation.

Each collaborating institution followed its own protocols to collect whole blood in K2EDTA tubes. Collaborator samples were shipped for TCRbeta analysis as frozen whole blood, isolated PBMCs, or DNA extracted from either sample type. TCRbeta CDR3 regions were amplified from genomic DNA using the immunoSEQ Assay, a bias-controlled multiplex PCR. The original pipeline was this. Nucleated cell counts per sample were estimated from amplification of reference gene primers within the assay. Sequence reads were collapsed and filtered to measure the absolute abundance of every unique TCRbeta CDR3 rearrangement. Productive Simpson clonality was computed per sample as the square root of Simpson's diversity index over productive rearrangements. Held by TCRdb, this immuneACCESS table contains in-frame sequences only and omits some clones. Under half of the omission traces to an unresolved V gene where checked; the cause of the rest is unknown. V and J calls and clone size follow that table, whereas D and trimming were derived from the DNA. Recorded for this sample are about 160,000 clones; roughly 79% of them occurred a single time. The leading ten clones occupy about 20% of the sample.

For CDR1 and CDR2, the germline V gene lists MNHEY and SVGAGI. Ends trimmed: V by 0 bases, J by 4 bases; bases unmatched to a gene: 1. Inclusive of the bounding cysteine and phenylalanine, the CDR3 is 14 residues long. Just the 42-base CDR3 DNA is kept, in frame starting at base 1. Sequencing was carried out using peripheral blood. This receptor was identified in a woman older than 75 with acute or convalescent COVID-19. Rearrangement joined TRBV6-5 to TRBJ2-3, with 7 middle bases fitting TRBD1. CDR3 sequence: CASSYSTGPDTQYF. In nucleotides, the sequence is TGTGCCAGCAGTTACTCGACAGGGCCAGATACGCAGTATTTT.